This TCR beta chain was sequenced in a study of T cell repertoires in cytomegalovirus infection. For the study at large: Researchers turned to recently identified HLA-C-restricted CMV epitopes as well as well-studied HLA-B-restricted ones. TCR beta signatures that were public indicated CMV infection and matching HLA type.

With regard to this clonotype: The antigen is not known.

TCRdb independently ran MiXCR on the reads; one entry per CDR3 protein. This sample has about 570,000 distinct CDR3 sequences, with 40% found just once. Notes on the study in general: Cumulative public TCR beta family frequency identified CMV carriers with the relevant HLA.

Trimming took off 4 bases at V and 8 bases at J, with 16 bases between the two ends. This CDR3 spans 14 amino acids. CDR1 is SGHNT and CDR2 is YYREEE in the germline V gene (reference sequence). Sequencing was performed on cultured PBMCs, taken from culture after CMV antigen stimulation. This sequence was found in a human donor in good health (CMV status not recorded). Some clones in this sample may be carry-over from other donors' samples. The chain combines TRBV5-4 with TRBJ2-4; a weak D match, TRBD2 (6 bases). In nucleotides, the CDR3 is TGTGCCAGCAGCCCGGGACTCAGGAACGACATTCAGTACTTC. As protein: CASSPGLRNDIQYF.